The 20 T cell receptor beta chains below come from one sample, sequenced in a study of T-cell reconstitution after alpha-beta-depleted transplantation in children. Unique molecular identifiers featured in how the TCRbeta library was prepared. One entry per CDR3 protein, called by TCRdb with MiXCR from the PCR reads. The table shows 75,000 to 90,000 distinct CDR3 sequences, with roughly 15% occurring only once. The starting material was PBMCs, mostly from graft donor cells, obtained 180 days after TCRalphabeta/CD19-depleted stem cell transplant. These receptors all come from a male patient aged 2-15 years who had a stem cell transplant for acute lymphoblastic leukemia, so the T cells may come from the graft donor.

On this clonotype: This may arise from a read error, as a much more abundant clone is one base away. The conserved closing phenylalanine or tryptophan is absent in this CDR3, likely reflecting a read error. V usage is TRBV7-9 and J usage is TRBJ2-2; 8 nucleotides align to TRBD2. The J segment lost 0 bases and the V segment lost 10 bases, leaving 13 bases of the junction unmatched. Germline V gene lookup returns CDR1 SEHNR and CDR2 FQNEAQ (reference sequence). The CDR3 loop spans 17 amino acids. CDR3 sequence reads: CATCGVAGWANTGELFL. The DNA for the CDR3 is TGTGCCACCTGCGGAGTAGCGGGGTGGGCGAACACCGGGGAGCTGTTTCTT.

There are a few counts of this clonotype. CDR3 in amino acids: CSVARHQYGYTF. DNA for the CDR3: TGCAGCGTGGCTAGACACCAATATGGCTACACCTTC. The chain uses TRBV29-1 and TRBJ1-2; D gene uncertain. Germline V gives CDR1 SQVTM, CDR2 ANQGSEA. The CDR3 is made up of 12 amino acids. V was pared by 6 bases and J by 5 bases, with 13 bases between.

This clonotype was seen a few times. The chain has TRBV7-2 and TRBJ2-2; no reliable D call. This CDR3 region has 13 residues. CDR1 and CDR2 (germline): SGHTA, FQGNSA. V was clipped by 1 base and J by 6 bases, with 6 bases between them. The DNA of the CDR3 is TGTGCCAGCAGCTTAGATACCCCCGGGGAGCTGTTTTTT. Translated, it gives CASSLDTPGELFF.

As for this clonotype: The junction departs from germline at one end; a sequencing error may be responsible. V usage is TRBV6-5 and J usage is TRBJ1-5, with 8 bases matching TRBD1. Germline CDR1 reads MNHEY; CDR2 reads SVGAGI. This CDR3 region has 18 residues. The CDR3 here is CASSYSSHGRGPGQLQHF. CDR3 in DNA: TGTGCCAGCAGTTACTCGAGCCATGGCAGGGGGCCCGGTCAGCTCCAGCATTTT.

In this sample, this clonotype turned up a few times. The chain employs TRBV7-2 and TRBJ2-2; D tentatively reads TRBD1 or TRBD2 (5 bases each). CDR3 length equals 16 residues. Trimming removed 3 bases from V and 3 bases from J, with 14 bases in between. Germline V CDR1 and CDR2: SGHTA, FQGNSA. Here the CDR3 DNA reads TGTGCCAGCAGCTTGGGGGTGGGAACTTACACCGGGGAGCTGTTTTTT. Its protein product is CASSLGVGTYTGELFF.

This clonotype was counted many times. V is TRBV7-3 and J is TRBJ2-3; TRBD2 matches 16 bases. The CDR3 totals 17 residues. Germline CDR1 is SGHTA and CDR2 is FQGTGA. The trim removed 2 bases at V and 6 bases at J, leaving 5 bases unmatched. The CDR3 is CASSLWGLAGGMDTQYF. CDR3 nucleotides: TGTGCCAGCAGCTTATGGGGACTAGCGGGAGGGATGGATACGCAGTATTTT.

V and J are TRBV7-9 and TRBJ2-2; D unclear. Per the germline V gene, CDR1 is SEHNR and CDR2 is FQNEAQ (reference sequence). V gave up 5 bases and J gave up 6 bases, with 10 bases separating them. CDR3 length equals 13 residues. The DNA of the CDR3 is TGTGCCAGCAGCAATCAGTTCCCCGGGGAGCTGTTTTTT. This sequence encodes CASSNQFPGELFF.

The CDR3 region is CSAISGRTHEQYF. DNA for the CDR3: TGCAGCGCGATTAGCGGGAGGACGCACGAGCAGTACTTC. V is TRBV29-1 and J is TRBJ2-7, with 10 bases lining up with TRBD2. CDR1 SQVTM and CDR2 ANQGSEA come from the germline V gene. Trimming took 7 bases from V and 5 from J; bases not matched to a gene: 8. The CDR3 consists of 13 residues.

This clonotype counts as medium-sized. The chain combines TRBV19 with TRBJ1-4; D is unresolved. The CDR3 sequence is 14 residues long. V shed 5 bases and J shed 2 bases, with 9 bases lying between them. In germline, CDR1 is LNHDA, CDR2 SQIVND (reference sequence). The CDR3 loop is CASSFLDTNEKLFF. CDR3 nucleotides: TGTGCCAGTAGTTTTCTGGACACTAATGAAAAACTGTTTTTT.

The chain joins TRBV5-1 to TRBJ2-6; 14 bases map to TRBD2. CDR1 is SGHRS and CDR2 is YFSETQ in the germline V gene. Trimming removed 6 bases from V and 3 bases from J; junction bases left unmatched: 5. This CDR3 comprises 17 residues. The CDR3 nucleotides are TGCGCCAGCATCCCGGGACTAGCGGGAGTTGGGGCCAACGTCCTGACTTTC. This encodes CASIPGLAGVGANVLTF.

There are a few counts of this clonotype. The J gene is TRBJ1-1, the V gene TRBV27; 8 bases align to TRBD1. The CDR3 consists of 15 residues. The junction had 8 bases not matched to a gene; V was cut back by 7 bases and J by 1 base. CDR1 and CDR2 from the germline V gene are MNHEY and SMNVEV (reference sequence). The CDR3 sequence: CASTSPGTGNTEAFF. The CDR3 DNA is TGTGCCAGCACCTCCCCCGGGACAGGGAACACTGAAGCTTTCTTT.

This clonotype has only a few counts. This chain joins TRBV27 and TRBJ2-1; no definite D call. Germline V lookup: CDR1 MNHEY, CDR2 SMNVEV (reference sequence). Trimming stripped 3 bases from V and 5 bases from J, with 5 bases between. The CDR3 sequence is 12 residues long. The CDR3 spells CASSLQNNEQFF. CDR3 bases: TGTGCCAGCAGTTTGCAGAACAATGAGCAGTTCTTC.

This clonotype has at least ten counts. The V gene is TRBV7-2, the J gene TRBJ2-5, with D perhaps TRBD2 (5 bases). Between the trimmed V and J ends, which lost 3 bases and 5 bases, there was a span of 16 bases. Germline-derived CDR1 and CDR2 are SGHTA and FQGNSA. The CDR3 is 15 residues long. The CDR3 nucleotides are TGTGCCAGCAGCTTTCCCGTCGGGGTAGCGGAGACCCAGTACTTC. Its protein is CASSFPVGVAETQYF.

This clonotype was counted ten times or more. V gene TRBV5-1 combines with J gene TRBJ2-3; D is possibly TRBD1 or TRBD2 (5 bases each). The germline V gene encodes CDR1 SGHRS and CDR2 YFSETQ. V was pared by 4 bases and J by 1 base, with 10 bases between. This CDR3 has 14 residues. The CDR3 protein is CASSVTAGTDTQYF. DNA for the CDR3: TGCGCCAGCAGCGTGACAGCGGGCACAGATACGCAGTATTTT.

The chain employs TRBV7-9 and TRBJ2-4; D might be TRBD2 (6 bases). Germline V CDR1 and CDR2: SEHNR, FQNEAQ (reference sequence). V dropped 5 bases and J dropped 1 base, with 15 bases sitting between them. The CDR3 runs to 16 residues. DNA for the CDR3: TGTGCCAGCAGCCCTGGGCCGGGGGAGGCCAAAAACATTCAGTACTTC. This sequence encodes CASSPGPGEAKNIQYF.

The J gene is TRBJ2-5, the V gene TRBV7-2; D remains ambiguous. This CDR3 has 14 amino acids. Germline V gene data show CDR1 as SGHTA and CDR2 as FQGNSA. V shed 1 base and J shed 5 bases, with 11 bases lying between them. In DNA form, the CDR3 reads TGTGCCAGCAGCTTAGTAGCAGGATGGGAGACCCAGTACTTC. This translates into CASSLVAGWETQYF.

V and J are TRBV10-2 and TRBJ2-7, with a possible D match to TRBD1 (6 bases). This CDR3 spans 12 amino acids. V lost 11 bases and J lost 0, with 11 bases in between. Germline loops: CDR1 WSHSY, CDR2 SAAADI. This chain's CDR3 is CAARGSSYEQYF. The CDR3 DNA follows: TGCGCCGCCAGGGGTTCCTCCTACGAGCAGTACTTC.

This clonotype showed up just a few times. The chain has TRBV10-3 and TRBJ1-5; 8 bases are a match to TRBD1. After removal of 8 bases from V and 0 bases from J, the junction contained 9 bases not matched to a gene. The germline gives CDR1 ENHRY, CDR2 SYGVKD. The CDR3 is 16 residues long. Here the CDR3 DNA reads TGTGCCATCTCCGGGACAGGACCTAATAGCAATCAGCCCCAGCATTTT. Protein: CAISGTGPNSNQPQHF.

The chain joins TRBV20-1 to TRBJ2-5; D not resolved. The CDR3 runs 15 residues. Germline-derived CDR1 and CDR2 are DFQATT and SNEGSKA (reference sequence). V lost 6 bases and J 5 bases, leaving 22 bases between the germline ends. Here the CDR3 reads CSAPRFGPPKETQYF. For the CDR3, the DNA is TGCAGTGCCCCGAGGTTTGGCCCCCCCAAGGAGACCCAGTACTTC.

This clonotype was observed a few times. The chain joins TRBV5-1 to TRBJ2-5; no firm D call. The CDR3 is 14 residues long. Per the germline V gene, CDR1 is SGHRS and CDR2 is YFSETQ. V was shortened by 4 bases and J by 5 bases, with 15 bases between the two germline ends. The CDR3 coding sequence is TGCGCCAGCAGCCCCCGGCCGAATGGGGAGACCCAGTACTTC. Its translation is CASSPRPNGETQYF.